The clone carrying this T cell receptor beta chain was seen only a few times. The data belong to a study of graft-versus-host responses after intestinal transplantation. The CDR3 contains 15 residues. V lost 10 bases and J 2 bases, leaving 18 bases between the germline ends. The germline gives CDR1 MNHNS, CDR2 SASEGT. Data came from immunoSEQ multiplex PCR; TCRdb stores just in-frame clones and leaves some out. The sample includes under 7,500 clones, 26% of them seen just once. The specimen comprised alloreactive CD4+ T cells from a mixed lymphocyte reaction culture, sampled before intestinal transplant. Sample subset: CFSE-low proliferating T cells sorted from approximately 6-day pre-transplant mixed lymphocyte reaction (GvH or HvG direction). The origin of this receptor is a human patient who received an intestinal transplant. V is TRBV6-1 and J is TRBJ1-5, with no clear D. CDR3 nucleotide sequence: TGTGCCACCCAGATTGTACAGTCAGGCAATCAGCCCCAGCATTTT. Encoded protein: CATQIVQSGNQPQHF.